A selection of T cell receptor beta chains follows, all from one sample in a study of T cell responses to AZD1222 COVID-19 vaccine. Here immunoSEQ multiplex PCR was the method, and the copy in TCRdb shows in-frame clones only, minus some. The data show 150,000 to 200,000 clones, around nine tenths seen once. The sequenced sample was peripheral blood, obtained 28 days after the second AZD1222 dose. The receptor set was obtained from an adult who received the AZD1222 COVID-19 vaccine. CDR3s include the opening cysteine and the closing phenylalanine or tryptophan. Each record gives: V gene, D gene, clone size, J gene, CDR3 DNA, CDR3 protein. D genes are given only for firm matches. Rows give clone size only sometimes, using once, few, many, or a class for an expanded clone.

TRBV7-8	TRBD2	.	TRBJ2-7	TGTGCCAGCAGGTACGGACTAGGCGGAACTGAGCAGTACTTC	CASRYGLGGTEQYF
TRBV28	TRBD1	.	TRBJ1-5	TGTGCCAGCAGTTCGAGACAGGGTGGGCATGATCAGCCCCAGCATTTT	CASSSRQGGHDQPQHF
TRBV10-3	TRBD2	.	TRBJ2-1	TGTGCCATCACCCGAGCGGGGGAAGGTGAGCAGTTCTTC	CAITRAGEGEQFF
TRBV27	TRBD1	.	TRBJ1-6	TGTGCCAGCAGTTTATACGGCAGGGGGTACAGCTATAATTCACCCCTCCACTTT	CASSLYGRGYSYNSPLHF
TRBV7-3	TRBD1	.	TRBJ1-2	TGTGCCAGCAGCGCGGGACAGGGGTATGGCTACACCTTC	CASSAGQGYGYTF
TRBV28	.	.	TRBJ1-1	TGTGCCAGCAGTTTACCTCCCCCGACGAGGGCTTTCTTT	CASSLPPPTRAFF
TRBV3-1/TRBV3-2	.	.	TRBJ2-7	TGTGCCAGCAGCCAAGTTACGACCACCTACGAGCAGTACTTC	CASSQVTTTYEQYF
TRBV5-4	.	.	TRBJ1-1	TGTGCCAGCAGCTTGGGTGCCGGGAACACTGAAGCTTTCTTT	CASSLGAGNTEAFF
TRBV19	TRBD2	.	TRBJ2-1	TGTGCCAGTAGTCTCGGCCTAGCGGGGGGGCAAAATGAGCAGTTCTTC	CASSLGLAGGQNEQFF
TRBV7-8	TRBD1	once	TRBJ1-6	TGTGCCAGCAGCGCCGGGACAGGGGTCTTACCCCTCCACTTT	CASSAGTGVLPLHF
TRBV29-1	.	.	TRBJ1-2	TGCAGCGTTTCCAGGGTCGGCTATGGCTACACCTTC	CSVSRVGYGYTF
TRBV4-2	TRBD2	.	TRBJ2-1	TGTGCCAGCAGCCAAGGAGCGGGGGGGTACAATGAGCAGTTCTTC	CASSQGAGGYNEQFF
TRBV10-3	TRBD1	.	TRBJ2-5	TGTGCCATCAGTGAGTCCCCTGGGCCAGGGGGCGCAGAGACCCAGTACTTC	CAISESPGPGGAETQYF
TRBV6-2/TRBV6-3	.	.	TRBJ1-6	TGTGCCAGCAGTTACTCATCAGGGTTGAATTCACCCCTCCACTTT	CASSYSSGLNSPLHF
TRBV7-8	.	.	TRBJ1-6	TGTGCCAGCAGCTTAGAACGGACGGACTATAATTCACCCCTCCACTTT	CASSLERTDYNSPLHF
TRBV30	TRBD1	.	TRBJ1-6	TGTGCCTGGGCTAGGGGGCTTGGGTCACCCCTCCACTTT	CAWARGLGSPLHF
TRBV7-9	.	.	TRBJ2-5	TGTGCCAGCAGCGAACAGGGAGGACGGGTCGGGACCCAGTACTTC	CASSEQGGRVGTQYF
TRBV12-3/TRBV12-4	.	.	TRBJ1-1	TGTGCCAGCATCGCGACGGGAGGCGCTGAAGCTTTCTTT	CASIATGGAEAFF
TRBV27	TRBD1	.	TRBJ2-4	TGTGCCAGCACGGAACCGGGACAGACCCTAGCCAAAAACATTCAGTACTTC	CASTEPGQTLAKNIQYF
TRBV24-1	.	.	TRBJ1-5	TGTGCCACCCAAATGGGAGGGGACGGCAATCAGCCCCAGCATTTT	CATQMGGDGNQPQHF
TRBV14	.	.	TRBJ1-6	TGTGCCAGCAGCCTAATGCCAGGGGAGACACCCCTCCACTTT	CASSLMPGETPLHF
TRBV6-5	.	.	TRBJ1-6	TGTGCCAGCAGCCGGGGAGCAGGTTCACCCCTCCACTTT	CASSRGAGSPLHF
TRBV19	.	once	TRBJ1-1	TGTGCCTCCCAGTGGGTCGGCAGGCGAGACTCTGAAGCTTTCTTT	CASQWVGRRDSEAFF
TRBV4-1	TRBD2	.	TRBJ2-2	TGCGCCAGCAGCCAAGATCGGGGGGTGGCTAGCGGGAGTGGGTACACCGGGGAGCTGTTTTTT	CASSQDRGVASGSGYTGELFF
TRBV29-1	TRBD2	.	TRBJ2-1	TGCAGCGTGGACGGGACTAGCGGGAGGAATGAGCAGTTCTTC	CSVDGTSGRNEQFF
TRBV7-9	TRBD1	.	TRBJ1-2	TGTGCCAGCAGCTTCACAGGGGACTATGGCTACACCTTC	CASSFTGDYGYTF
TRBV18	.	once	TRBJ2-3	TGTGCCAGCTCAGCGAGTCGGGCAACAGATACGCAGTATTTT	CASSASRATDTQYF
TRBV7-2	TRBD2	.	TRBJ2-2	TGTGCCAGCACCGGACTAGCGGGAGTGCCCGGGGAGCTGTTTTTT	CASTGLAGVPGELFF
TRBV7-6	.	.	TRBJ1-3	TGTGCCAGCAGCTCCGCCGGCGGCGGGACATCTGGAAACACCATATATTTT	CASSSAGGGTSGNTIYF
TRBV14	.	.	TRBJ2-7	TGTGCCAGCAGCCAAGGTTGGCCGGAACCCTCCTACGAGCAGTACTTC	CASSQGWPEPSYEQYF
TRBV5-1	TRBD1	.	TRBJ1-2	TGCGCCAGCAGCGAAACAGGGGAGGGGTATGGCTACACCTTC	CASSETGEGYGYTF
TRBV6-1	.	.	TRBJ2-3	TGTGCCAGCAGTGAGGCAGCGGGCCTCACAGATACGCAGTATTTT	CASSEAAGLTDTQYF
TRBV7-2	.	few	TRBJ2-1	TGTGCCAGCAGCTCGGGGGGCCACAATGAGCAGTTCTTC	CASSSGGHNEQFF
TRBV27	.	.	TRBJ1-2	TGTGCCAGCAGCCCCCGACAGAATTACTATGGCTACACCTTC	CASSPRQNYYGYTF
TRBV2	.	.	TRBJ1-1	TGTGCCAGCAGTGAAGGGCAGGAGGTAGTAGCTTTCTTT	CASSEGQEVVAFF
TRBV12-3/TRBV12-4	.	.	TRBJ1-1	TGTGCCAGCAGCCCGACCGACGGGGCTGAAGCTTTCTTT	CASSPTDGAEAFF
TRBV3-1/TRBV3-2	TRBD2	.	TRBJ2-1	TGTGCCAGCAGCCAAGAAAGGACTAGCGGGATCAATGAGCAGTTCTTC	CASSQERTSGINEQFF
TRBV19	.	.	TRBJ2-6	TGTGCCAGTAGTGAGGTCTCTGGGGCCAACGTCCTGACTTTC	CASSEVSGANVLTF
TRBV30	.	.	TRBJ2-7	TGTGCCTGGAGTAGGAATGAGGCAGGGGGGATAAAGCAGTACTTC	CAWSRNEAGGIKQYF
TRBV19	.	.	TRBJ1-1	TGTGCCAGTAGGAGGGTATCGTACACTGAAGCTTTCTTT	CASRRVSYTEAFF
TRBV5-6	.	.	TRBJ1-1	TGTGCCAGCAGCCCGATGAACAGGGACACTGAAGCTTTCTTT	CASSPMNRDTEAFF
TRBV28	.	.	TRBJ1-1	TGTGCCAGCAGTCCCCTTGTCCGGAACACTGAAGCTTTCTTT	CASSPLVRNTEAFF
TRBV6-5	.	.	TRBJ1-1	TGTGCCAGCAGTTACCATGTAGCCATGCCGAACACTGAAGCTTTCTTT	CASSYHVAMPNTEAFF
TRBV6-5	.	.	TRBJ1-6	TGTGCCAGCAGTCCTAATACTCTAATGGGATCACCCCTCCACTTT	CASSPNTLMGSPLHF
TRBV11-2	.	.	TRBJ1-3	TGTGCCAGCAGCCGTAGCAGTGGTAGCGCTGGAAACACCATATATTTT	CASSRSSGSAGNTIYF
TRBV2	.	once	TRBJ1-5	TGTGCCAGCAGTGAATCGCAGCCCCAGCATTTT	CASSESQPQHF
TRBV28	.	.	TRBJ1-1	TGTGCCAGCAGTTTAAGTATTGGGGGAGGGACTGAAGCTTTCTTT	CASSLSIGGGTEAFF
TRBV7-9	.	.	TRBJ1-3	TGTGCCAGCAGCTTCAATGATGGAAACACCATATATTTT	CASSFNDGNTIYF
TRBV19	TRBD1	.	TRBJ2-7	TGTGCCAGTACCCAGGACAGGGCCAGCTCCTACGAGCAGTACTTC	CASTQDRASSYEQYF
TRBV7-2	.	.	TRBJ1-5	TGTGCCAGCAGCTCTACAGGTCCCGGCCAGCCCCAGCATTTT	CASSSTGPGQPQHF
TRBV11-3	.	.	TRBJ1-2	TGTGCCAGCAGCTTAGTACTACAAGAACTCTATGGCTACACCTTC	CASSLVLQELYGYTF
TRBV10-3	.	few	TRBJ1-1	TGTGCCATCAGTGAATGGGGGGCCTTTGGCACTGAAGCTTTCTTT	CAISEWGAFGTEAFF